This T cell receptor (beta chain) was recovered during a study of molecular identifiers for immune sequencing clone quantification. The length of the CDR3 is 17 residues. The germline V gene has CDR1 MNHEY and CDR2 SMNVEV (reference sequence). The trim removed 5 bases at V and 6 bases at J, leaving 10 bases unmatched. Using its own MiXCR run on the PCR reads, TCRdb lists one record per CDR3 protein. Of around 480,000 distinct CDR3 sequences in the sample, 20% to 25% were seen once. Note on this clonotype: Its antigen is unknown.

Broader study findings: Sharing of a barcode by identical TCR molecules could cause highly expanded clone sizes to be underestimated.

Naive CD8 T cell sorting was performed on the CD8+CD4-CCR7+CD45RA+ phenotype. The gene calls are TRBV27 and TRBJ2-3; TRBD2 agrees at 14 bases. The clonotype originates from a human donor in good health. Some libraries in this study had Jurkat cell RNA spiked in. The sequenced sample was naive CD8+ T cells from blood, with Jurkat cell RNA spiked in. Specified subset: FACS-sorted CD8+CD4-CCR7+CD45RA+ naive T cells. The CDR3 DNA reads TGTGCCAGCAGTCGCATGACTAGCGGGGGGGCCGGGGATACGCAGTATTTT. It codes for CASSRMTSGGAGDTQYF.